The source of this T cell receptor beta chain is a study of radiation and T cells in renal cell carcinoma. Noted treatment: 15 Gy SBRT to primary tumor, nephrectomy 4 weeks later. Generated by immunoSEQ multiplex PCR, the TCRdb table keeps only in-frame clones and is missing some. The data show under 20,000 clones, around 63% seen once. This clone has a handful of counts. Its matching antigen is unknown. The sample contains more than one DNA sequence encoding this CDR3. Whole-study findings and limits: In nephrectomy-only tumors, top 100 clonotypes averaged roughly 45%, versus 54% irradiated.

The CDR3 spans 15 residues. The germline gives CDR1 SGHDT, CDR2 YYEEEE. The trim removed 1 base at V and 6 bases at J, leaving 5 bases unmatched. The chain carries TRBV5-6 and TRBJ2-2; 8 bases map to TRBD1. The starting material was tumor tissue, obtained from a patient whose treatment included radiotherapy and nephrectomy. The source is a woman aged 70-85 years with renal cell carcinoma. The CDR3 region is CASSLRTGWAGELFF. The CDR3 DNA sequence: TGTGCCAGCAGCTTGCGGACAGGGTGGGCCGGGGAGCTGTTTTTT. The full variable domain, rest sourced from reference TRBV5-6 and TRBJ2-2, is DAGVTQSPTHLIKTRGQQVTLRCSPKSGHDTVSWYQQALGQGPQFIFQYYEEEERQRGNFPDRFSGHQFPNYSSELNVNALLLGDSALYLCASSLRTGWAGELFFGEGSRLTVL.